The present TCR beta chain was sequenced within a study of T cells after yellow fever vaccination. On the study more broadly: The SMART-Seq v4 Ultra Low Input method served to prepare the low-cell-number fractions.

One entry per CDR3 protein results from TCRdb running MiXCR on the 5' RACE reads. The data show 450,000 to 600,000 distinct CDR3 sequences, with roughly 12% seen just once and about 14% held by the top ten. V lost 0 bases and J 7 bases, leaving 7 bases between the germline ends. Germline V gene sequence: CDR1 SGHRS, CDR2 YFSETQ. The CDR3 has 13 amino acids. This clonotype was observed a handful of times. This specimen consisted of PBMCs, obtained on the day of the yellow fever booster vaccination. The chain recombines TRBV5-1 with TRBJ2-2; D unresolved. The receptor comes from a man younger than 40 who received the YFV17D yellow fever vaccine. The CDR3, as DNA: TGCGCCAGCAGCTTGGGAGAGGTCGGGGAGCTGTTTTTT. This encodes CASSLGEVGELFF.